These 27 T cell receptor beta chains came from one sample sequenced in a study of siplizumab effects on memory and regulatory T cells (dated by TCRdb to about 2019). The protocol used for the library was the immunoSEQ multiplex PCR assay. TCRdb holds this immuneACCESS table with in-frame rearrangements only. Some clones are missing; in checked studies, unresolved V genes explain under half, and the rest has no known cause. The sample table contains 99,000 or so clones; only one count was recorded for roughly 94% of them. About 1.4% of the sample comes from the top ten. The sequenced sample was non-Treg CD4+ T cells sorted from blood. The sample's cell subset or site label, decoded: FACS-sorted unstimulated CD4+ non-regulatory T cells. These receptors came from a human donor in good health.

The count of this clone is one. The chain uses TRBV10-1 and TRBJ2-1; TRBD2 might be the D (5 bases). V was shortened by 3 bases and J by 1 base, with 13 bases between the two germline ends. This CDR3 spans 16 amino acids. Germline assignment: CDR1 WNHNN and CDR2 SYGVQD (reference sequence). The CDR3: CASSDLTSGSYNEQFF. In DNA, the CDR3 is TGCGCCAGCAGTGACCTTACTAGTGGATCCTACAATGAGCAGTTCTTC.

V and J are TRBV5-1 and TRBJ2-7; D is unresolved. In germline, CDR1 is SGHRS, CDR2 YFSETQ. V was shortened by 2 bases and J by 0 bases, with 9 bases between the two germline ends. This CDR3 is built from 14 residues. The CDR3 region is CASSFGYSSYEQYF. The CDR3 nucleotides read TGCGCCAGCAGCTTCGGTTATAGCTCCTACGAGCAGTACTTC.

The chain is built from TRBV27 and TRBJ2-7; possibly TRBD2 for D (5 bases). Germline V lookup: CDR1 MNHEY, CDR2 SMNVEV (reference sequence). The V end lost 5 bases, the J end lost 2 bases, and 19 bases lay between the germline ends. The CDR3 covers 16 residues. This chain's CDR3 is CASSPRERLLTYEQYF. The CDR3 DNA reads TGTGCCAGCAGTCCGAGGGAAAGACTCTTAACCTACGAGCAGTACTTC.

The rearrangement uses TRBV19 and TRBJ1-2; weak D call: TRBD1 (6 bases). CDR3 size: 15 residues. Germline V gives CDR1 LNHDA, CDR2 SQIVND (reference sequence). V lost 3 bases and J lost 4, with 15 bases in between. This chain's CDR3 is CASSILPQGSYGYTF. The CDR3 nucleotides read TGTGCCAGTAGTATTTTACCTCAGGGGAGCTATGGCTACACCTTC.

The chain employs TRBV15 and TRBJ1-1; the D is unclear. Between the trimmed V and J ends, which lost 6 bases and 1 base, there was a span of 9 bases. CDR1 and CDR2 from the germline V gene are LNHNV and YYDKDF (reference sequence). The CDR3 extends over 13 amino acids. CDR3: CATSLGPNTEAFF. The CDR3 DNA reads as TGTGCCACCAGTTTAGGTCCGAACACTGAAGCTTTCTTT. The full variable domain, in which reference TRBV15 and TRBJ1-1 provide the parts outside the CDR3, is DAMVIQNPRYQVTQFGKPVTLSCSQTLNHNVMYWYQQKSSQAPKLLFHYYDKDFNNEADTPDNFQSRRPNTSFCFLDIRSPGLGDTAMYLCATSLGPNTEAFFGQGTRLTVV.

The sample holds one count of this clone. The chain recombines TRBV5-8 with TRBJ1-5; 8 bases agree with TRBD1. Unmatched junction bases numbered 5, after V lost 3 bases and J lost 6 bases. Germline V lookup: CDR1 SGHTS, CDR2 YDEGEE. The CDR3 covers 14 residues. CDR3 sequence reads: CASSSDRDGQPQHF. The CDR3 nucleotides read TGTGCCAGCAGCTCGGACAGGGATGGTCAGCCCCAGCATTTT.

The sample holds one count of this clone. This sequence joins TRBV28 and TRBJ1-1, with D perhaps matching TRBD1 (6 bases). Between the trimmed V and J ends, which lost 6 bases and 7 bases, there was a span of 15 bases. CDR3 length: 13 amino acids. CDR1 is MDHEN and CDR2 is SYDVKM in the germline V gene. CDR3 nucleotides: TGTGCCAGCAGCATTCAGGGGCCCAGTGAAGCTTTCTTT. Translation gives CASSIQGPSEAFF.

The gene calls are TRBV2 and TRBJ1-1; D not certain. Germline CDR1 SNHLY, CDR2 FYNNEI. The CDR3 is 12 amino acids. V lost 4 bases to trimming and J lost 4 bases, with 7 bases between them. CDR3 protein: CASSAHGTEAFF. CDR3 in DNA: TGTGCCAGCAGTGCACACGGCACTGAAGCTTTCTTT. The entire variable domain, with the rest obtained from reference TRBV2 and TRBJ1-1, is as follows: EPEVTQTPSHQVTQMGQEVILRCVPISNHLYFYWYRQILGQKVEFLVSFYNNEISEKSEIFDDQFSVERPDGSNFTLKIRSTKLEDSAMYFCASSAHGTEAFFGQGTRLTVV.

CDR3 nucleotides: TGTGCCACCCTTATAAGACAGGGAACCTACGAGCAGTACTTC. Translating gives CATLIRQGTYEQYF. The rearrangement links TRBV28 to TRBJ2-7; 7 nucleotides line up with TRBD1. The germline V gene encodes CDR1 MDHEN and CDR2 SYDVKM. Unmatched junction bases numbered 11, after V lost 10 bases and J lost 2 bases. The CDR3 is 14 residues long.

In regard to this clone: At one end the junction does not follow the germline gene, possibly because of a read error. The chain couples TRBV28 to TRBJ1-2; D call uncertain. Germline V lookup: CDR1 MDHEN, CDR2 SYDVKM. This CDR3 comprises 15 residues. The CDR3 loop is CASRYSTEGIYGHTF. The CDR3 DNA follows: TGTGCCAGCAGATACTCTACGGAGGGAATCTATGGCCACACCTTC.

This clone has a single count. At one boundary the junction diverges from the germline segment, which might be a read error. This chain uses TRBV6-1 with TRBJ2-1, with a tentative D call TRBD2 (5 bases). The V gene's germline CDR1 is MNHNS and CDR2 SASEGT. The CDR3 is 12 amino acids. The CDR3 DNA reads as TGTGCCAGCAGTGAAGCGAGGAGTTCGGGGATCTTC. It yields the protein CASSEARSSGIF.

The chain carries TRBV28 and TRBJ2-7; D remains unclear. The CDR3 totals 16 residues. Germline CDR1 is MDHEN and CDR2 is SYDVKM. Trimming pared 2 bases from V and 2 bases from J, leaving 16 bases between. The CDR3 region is CASSLIGRPVAYEQYF. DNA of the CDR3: TGTGCCAGCAGTTTAATTGGAAGGCCGGTAGCCTACGAGCAGTACTTC. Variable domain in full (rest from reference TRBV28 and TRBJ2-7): DVKVTQSSRYLVKRTGEKVFLECVQDMDHENMFWYRQDPGLGLRLIYFSYDVKMKEKGDIPEGYSVSREKKERFSLILESASTNQTSMYLCASSLIGRPVAYEQYFGPGTRLTVT.

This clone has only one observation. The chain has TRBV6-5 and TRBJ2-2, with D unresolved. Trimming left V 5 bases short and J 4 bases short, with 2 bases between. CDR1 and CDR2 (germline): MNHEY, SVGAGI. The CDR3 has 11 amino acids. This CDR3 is CASSRTGELFF. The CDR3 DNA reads TGTGCCAGCAGTCGCACCGGGGAGCTGTTTTTT.

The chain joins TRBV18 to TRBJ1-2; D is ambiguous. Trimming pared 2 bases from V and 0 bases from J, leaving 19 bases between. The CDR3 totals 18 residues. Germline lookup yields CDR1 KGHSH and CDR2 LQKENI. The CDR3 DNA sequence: TGTGCCAGCTCACCAATAAAAACCCGACTGATAGCTAACTATGGCTACACCTTC. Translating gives CASSPIKTRLIANYGYTF.

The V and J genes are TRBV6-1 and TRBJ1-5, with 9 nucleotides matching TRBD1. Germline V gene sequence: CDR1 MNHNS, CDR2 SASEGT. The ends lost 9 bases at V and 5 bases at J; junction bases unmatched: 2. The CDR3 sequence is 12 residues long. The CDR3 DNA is TGTGCCAGATGGACAGGGGATCAGCCCCAGCATTTT. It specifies CARWTGDQPQHF.

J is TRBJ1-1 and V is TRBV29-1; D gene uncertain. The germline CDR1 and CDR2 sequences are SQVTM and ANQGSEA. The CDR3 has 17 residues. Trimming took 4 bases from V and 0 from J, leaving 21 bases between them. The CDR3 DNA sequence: TGCAGCGTTGGGGAGGTTAGGAGCGGTCAGTTGAACACTGAAGCTTTCTTT. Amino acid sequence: CSVGEVRSGQLNTEAFF.

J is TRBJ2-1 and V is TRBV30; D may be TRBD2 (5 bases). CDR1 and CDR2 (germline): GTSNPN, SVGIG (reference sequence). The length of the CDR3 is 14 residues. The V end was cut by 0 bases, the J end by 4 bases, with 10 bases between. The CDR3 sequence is CAWSVWTPYNEQFF. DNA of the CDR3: TGTGCCTGGAGTGTCTGGACTCCTTACAATGAGCAGTTCTTC. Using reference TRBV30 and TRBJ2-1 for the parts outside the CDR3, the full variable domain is SQTIHQWPATLVQPVGSPLSLECTVEGTSNPNLYWYRQAAGRGLQLLFYSVGIGQISSEVPQNLSASRPQDRQFILSSKKLLLSDSGFYLCAWSVWTPYNEQFFGPGTRLTVL.

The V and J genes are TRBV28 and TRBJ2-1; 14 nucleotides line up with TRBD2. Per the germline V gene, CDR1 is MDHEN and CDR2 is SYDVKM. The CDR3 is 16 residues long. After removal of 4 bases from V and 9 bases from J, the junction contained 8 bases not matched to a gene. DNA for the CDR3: TGTGCCAGCAGTTCAAAGGGACTAGCGGGAGTGGGTGAGCAGTTCTTC. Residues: CASSSKGLAGVGEQFF.

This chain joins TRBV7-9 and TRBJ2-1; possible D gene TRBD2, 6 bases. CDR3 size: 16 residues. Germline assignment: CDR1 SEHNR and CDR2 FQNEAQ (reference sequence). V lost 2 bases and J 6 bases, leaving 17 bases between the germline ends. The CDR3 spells CASSLPIGRLGNEQFF. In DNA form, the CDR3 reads TGTGCCAGCAGCTTACCGATCGGGAGATTGGGCAATGAGCAGTTCTTC.

The CDR3 coding sequence is TGTGCCAGCAGTTTAGAGAGGGACCACTACGAGCAGTACTTC. Its translation: CASSLERDHYEQYF. V and J are TRBV27 and TRBJ2-7; either TRBD1 or TRBD2 may supply D (5 bases each). Trimming removed 2 bases at V and 3 bases at J, with 11 bases between. Germline CDR1 and CDR2: MNHEY and SMNVEV (reference sequence). This CDR3 has 14 residues.

CDR3 nucleotide sequence: TGTGCCAGCAGCTTGGAGGGGGGATCCTACAATGAGCAGTTCTTC. Translation: CASSLEGGSYNEQFF. This chain links TRBV5-4 with TRBJ2-1; tentatively, D is TRBD1 or TRBD2 (6 bases each). The germline V gene encodes CDR1 SGHNT and CDR2 YYREEE (reference sequence). The germline V and J ends were trimmed by 0 bases and 1 base, with 8 bases remaining between them. The CDR3 runs 15 residues. Full variable domain (outside the CDR3, taken from reference TRBV5-4 and TRBJ2-1): ETGVTQSPTHLIKTRGQQVTLRCSSQSGHNTVSWYQQALGQGPQFIFQYYREEENGRGNFPPRFSGLQFPNYSSELNVNALELDDSALYLCASSLEGGSYNEQFFGPGTRLTVL.

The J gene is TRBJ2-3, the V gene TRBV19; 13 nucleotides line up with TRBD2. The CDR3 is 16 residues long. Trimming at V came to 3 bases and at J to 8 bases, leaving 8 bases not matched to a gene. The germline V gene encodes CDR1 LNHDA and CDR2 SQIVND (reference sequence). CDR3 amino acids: CASSIGAWTSGGTQYF. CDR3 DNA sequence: TGTGCCAGTAGTATTGGGGCCTGGACTAGCGGGGGTACGCAGTATTTT. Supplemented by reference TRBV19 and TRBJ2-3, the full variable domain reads DGGITQSPKYLFRKEGQNVTLSCEQNLNHDAMYWYRQDPGQGLRLIYYSQIVNDFQKGDIAEGYSVSREKKESFPLTVTSAQKNPTAFYLCASSIGAWTSGGTQYFGPGTRLTVL.

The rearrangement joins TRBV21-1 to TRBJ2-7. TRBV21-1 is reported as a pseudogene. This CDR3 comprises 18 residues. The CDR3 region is CASSKKRPFSAFFHEQYF. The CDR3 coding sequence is TGTGCCAGCAGCAAAAAACGTCCCTTTTCCGCCTTTTTCCACGAGCAGTACTTC.

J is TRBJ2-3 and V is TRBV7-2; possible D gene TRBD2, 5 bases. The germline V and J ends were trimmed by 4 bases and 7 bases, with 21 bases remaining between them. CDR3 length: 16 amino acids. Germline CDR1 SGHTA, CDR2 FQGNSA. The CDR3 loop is CASSWETLVTSNTQYF. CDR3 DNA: TGTGCCAGCAGCTGGGAGACACTGGTGACCTCGAATACGCAGTATTTT.

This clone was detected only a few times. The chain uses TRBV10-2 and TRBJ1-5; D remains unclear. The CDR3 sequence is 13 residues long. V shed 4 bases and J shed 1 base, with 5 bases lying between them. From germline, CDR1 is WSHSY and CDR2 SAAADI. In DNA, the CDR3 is TGCGCCAGCAGTGTAGTGAGCAATCAGCCCCAGCATTTT. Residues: CASSVVSNQPQHF.

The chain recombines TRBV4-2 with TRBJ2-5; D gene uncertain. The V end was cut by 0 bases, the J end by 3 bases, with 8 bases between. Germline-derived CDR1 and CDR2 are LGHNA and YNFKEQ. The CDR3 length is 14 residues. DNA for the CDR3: TGTGCCAGCAGCCAAGAGGGGTTAGAAGAGACCCAGTACTTC. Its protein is CASSQEGLEETQYF.

For the CDR3, the DNA is TGTGCCAGCAGCAAAGGAGGGAGAGGCACTGAAGCTTTCTTT. It translates to CASSKGGRGTEAFF. The chain employs TRBV27 and TRBJ1-1; no clear D. The CDR3 consists of 14 residues. Germline CDR1 and CDR2: MNHEY and SMNVEV (reference sequence). V was pared by 6 bases and J by 4 bases, with 15 bases between.